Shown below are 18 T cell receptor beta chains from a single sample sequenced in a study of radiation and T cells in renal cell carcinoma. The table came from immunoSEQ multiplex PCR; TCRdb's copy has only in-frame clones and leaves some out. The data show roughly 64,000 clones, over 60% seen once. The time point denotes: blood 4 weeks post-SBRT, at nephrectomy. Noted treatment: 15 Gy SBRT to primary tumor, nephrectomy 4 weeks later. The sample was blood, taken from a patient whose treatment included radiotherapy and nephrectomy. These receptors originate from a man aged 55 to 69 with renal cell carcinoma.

The CDR3 region is CAISPTAFSRNEQYV. The CDR3 DNA reads TGTGCCATCAGTCCGACTGCCTTTAGCCGGAACGAGCAGTACGTC. The chain has TRBV10-3 and TRBJ2-7; no clear D gene. This CDR3 comprises 15 residues. Germline V gives CDR1 ENHRY, CDR2 SYGVKD. The ends were cut back, 5 bases at V and 5 bases at J, with 19 bases in the middle.

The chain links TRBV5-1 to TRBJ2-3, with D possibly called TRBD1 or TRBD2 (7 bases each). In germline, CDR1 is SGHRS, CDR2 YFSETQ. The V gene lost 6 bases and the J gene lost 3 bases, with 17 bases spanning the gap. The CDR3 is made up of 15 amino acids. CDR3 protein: CASIAQGGPTDTQYF. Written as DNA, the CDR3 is TGCGCCAGCATAGCCCAGGGGGGGCCGACAGATACGCAGTATTTT.

CDR3 in amino acids: CASSVLAGVTGELFF. In nucleotides, the CDR3 is TGTGCCAGCAGCGTATTAGCGGGAGTCACCGGGGAGCTGTTTTTT. The chain joins TRBV9 to TRBJ2-2; 9 bases align to TRBD2. The germline V gene encodes CDR1 SGDLS and CDR2 YYNGEE. The trim removed 1 base at V and 4 bases at J, leaving 2 bases unmatched. This CDR3 is built from 15 residues.

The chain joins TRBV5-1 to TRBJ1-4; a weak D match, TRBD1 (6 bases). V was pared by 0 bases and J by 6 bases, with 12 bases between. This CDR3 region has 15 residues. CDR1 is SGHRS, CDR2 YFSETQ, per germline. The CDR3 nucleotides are TGCGCCAGCAGCTTGGCCCGCAGGGGCGATGAAAAACTGTTTTTT. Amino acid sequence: CASSLARRGDEKLFF.

As DNA, the CDR3 is TGTGCCAGCGGAAGTTACAATGAGCAGTTCTTC. It yields the protein CASGSYNEQFF. The chain combines TRBV7-2 with TRBJ2-1; D is unresolved. V was cut by 8 bases and J by 4 bases, with 6 bases left in between. Looked up from germline, CDR1 is SGHTA and CDR2 is FQGNSA. The length of the CDR3 is 11 residues. The variable domain in full, completed from reference TRBV7-2 and TRBJ2-1, reads GAGVSQSPSNKVTEKGKDVELRCDPISGHTALYWYRQSLGQGLEFLIYFQGNSAPDKSGLPSDRFSAERTGGSVSTLTIQRTQQEDSAVYLCASGSYNEQFFGPGTRLTVL.

CDR3 coding DNA: TGTGCCAGTCAGGGTCTCTACGAGCAGTACTTC. This encodes CASQGLYEQYF. The V gene is TRBV25-1, the J gene TRBJ2-5; D is perhaps TRBD1 (5 bases). TRBJ2-7 explains the end of the DNA better; the J call may be wrong. Germline CDR1 is MGHDK and CDR2 is SYGVNS. The CDR3 runs to 11 residues.

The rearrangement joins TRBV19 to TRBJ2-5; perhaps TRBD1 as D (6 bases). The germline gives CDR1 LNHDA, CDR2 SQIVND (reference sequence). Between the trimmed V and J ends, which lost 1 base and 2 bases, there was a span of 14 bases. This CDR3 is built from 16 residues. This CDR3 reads CASSIVRGDRQETQYF. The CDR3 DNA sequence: TGTGCCAGTAGTATAGTGAGAGGAGACAGGCAAGAGACCCAGTACTTC.

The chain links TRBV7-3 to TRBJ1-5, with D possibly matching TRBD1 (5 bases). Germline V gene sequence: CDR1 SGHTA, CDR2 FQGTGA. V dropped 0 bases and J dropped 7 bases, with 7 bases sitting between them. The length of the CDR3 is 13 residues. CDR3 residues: CASSLTRDQPQHF. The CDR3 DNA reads TGTGCCAGCAGCTTAACCAGGGACCAGCCCCAGCATTTT.

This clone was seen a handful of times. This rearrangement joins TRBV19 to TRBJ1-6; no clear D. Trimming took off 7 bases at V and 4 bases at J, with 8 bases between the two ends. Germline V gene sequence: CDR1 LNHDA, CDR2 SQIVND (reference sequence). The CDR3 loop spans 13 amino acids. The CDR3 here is CASKPGYNSPLHF. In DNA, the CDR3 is TGTGCCAGTAAGCCCGGGTATAATTCACCCCTCCACTTT.

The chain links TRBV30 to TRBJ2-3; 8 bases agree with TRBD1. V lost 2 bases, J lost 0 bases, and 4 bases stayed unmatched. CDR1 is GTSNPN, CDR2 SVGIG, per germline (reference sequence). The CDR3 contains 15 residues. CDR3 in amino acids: CAWSLDRVSTDTQYF. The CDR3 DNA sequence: TGTGCCTGGAGTTTGGACAGGGTCAGCACAGATACGCAGTATTTT.

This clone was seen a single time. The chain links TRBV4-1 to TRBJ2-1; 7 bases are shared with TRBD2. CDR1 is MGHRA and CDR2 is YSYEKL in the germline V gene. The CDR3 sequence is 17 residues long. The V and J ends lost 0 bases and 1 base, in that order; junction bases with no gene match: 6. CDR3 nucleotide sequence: TGCGCCAGCAGCCAAGAAACCCTAGCGGTATCCTACAATGAGCAGTTCTTC. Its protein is CASSQETLAVSYNEQFF.

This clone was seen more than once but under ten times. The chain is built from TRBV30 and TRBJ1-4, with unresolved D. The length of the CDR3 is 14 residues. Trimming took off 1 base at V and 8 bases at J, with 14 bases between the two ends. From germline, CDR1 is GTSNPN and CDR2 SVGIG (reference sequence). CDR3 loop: CAWSAGRSGEKLFF. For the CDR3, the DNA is TGTGCCTGGAGTGCCGGGAGGTCGGGGGAAAAACTGTTTTTT. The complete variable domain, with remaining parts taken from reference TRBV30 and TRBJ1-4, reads SQTIHQWPATLVQPVGSPLSLECTVEGTSNPNLYWYRQAAGRGLQLLFYSVGIGQISSEVPQNLSASRPQDRQFILSSKKLLLSDSGFYLCAWSAGRSGEKLFFGSGTQLSVL.

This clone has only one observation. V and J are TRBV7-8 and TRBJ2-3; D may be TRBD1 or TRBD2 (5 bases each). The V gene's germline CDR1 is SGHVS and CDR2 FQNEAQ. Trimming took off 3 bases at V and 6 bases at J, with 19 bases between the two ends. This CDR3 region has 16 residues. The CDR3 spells CASSFRDQKPRDTQYF. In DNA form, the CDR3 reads TGTGCCAGCAGCTTCCGGGACCAGAAACCGAGGGATACGCAGTATTTT.

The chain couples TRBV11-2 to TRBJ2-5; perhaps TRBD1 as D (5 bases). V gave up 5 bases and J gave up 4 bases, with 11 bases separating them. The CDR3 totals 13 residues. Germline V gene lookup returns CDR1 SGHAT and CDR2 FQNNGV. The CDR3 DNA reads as TGTGCCAGCAGCACACTGGGGCGAGAGACCCAGTACTTC. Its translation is CASSTLGRETQYF.

CDR3 residues: CASSPSPSETQYF. CDR3 nucleotide sequence: TGTGCCAGCAGCCCTAGCCCGTCGGAGACCCAGTACTTC. This chain links TRBV7-6 with TRBJ2-5; perhaps TRBD2 as D (5 bases). Trimming left V 5 bases short and J 5 bases short, with 12 bases between. The CDR3 runs 13 residues. CDR1 and CDR2 from the germline V gene are SGHVS and FNYEAQ.

CDR3 sequence reads: CASSAPSTAFSYEQYF. CDR3 sequence (DNA): TGTGCCAGCAGCGCCCCAAGCACGGCCTTCTCCTACGAGCAGTACTTC. The chain is built from TRBV5-4 and TRBJ2-7; unclear D gene. The CDR3 spans 16 residues. The V gene lost 4 bases and the J gene lost 0 bases, with 17 bases spanning the gap. The V gene's germline CDR1 is SGHNT and CDR2 YYREEE (reference sequence).

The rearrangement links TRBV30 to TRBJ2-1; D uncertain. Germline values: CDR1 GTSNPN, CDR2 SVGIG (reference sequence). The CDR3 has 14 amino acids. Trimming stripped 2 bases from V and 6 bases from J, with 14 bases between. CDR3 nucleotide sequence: TGTGCCTGGAGTATAGGACCAAAACCCAATGAGCAGTTCTTC. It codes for CAWSIGPKPNEQFF.

The chain's CDR3 is CASSLGTVETQYF. As DNA, the CDR3 is TGTGCCAGCAGCTTAGGGACAGTGGAGACCCAGTACTTC. The J gene is TRBJ2-5, the V gene TRBV7-9, with D perhaps matching TRBD1 (6 bases). Germline V lookup: CDR1 SEHNR, CDR2 FQNEAQ (reference sequence). The CDR3 sequence is 13 residues long. V lost 1 base, J lost 5 bases, and 8 bases lay in between.